A selection of T cell receptor beta chains follows, all from one sample in a study of T cell repertoires in ileal Crohn's disease. The data were produced by immunoSEQ multiplex PCR, yet TCRdb's version contains in-frame clones alone and is incomplete. The sample shows about 2,500 clones, almost 85% of them seen only once. The specimen was ileal tissue. The receptors shown here come from an adult with Crohn's disease. CDR3s include the opening cysteine and the closing phenylalanine or tryptophan. Each record gives: J gene, D gene, clone size, V gene, CDR3 protein, CDR3 DNA. A D gene is named only where the DNA matches it firmly. Expanded clones are given a class, and other clones once, few, many or no size at all.

TRBJ2-3 TRBD1 - TRBV23-1 CASSSGQLSTDTQYF TGCGCCAGCAGTTCGGGACAGCTTAGCACAGATACGCAGTATTTT
TRBJ1-1 - - TRBV7-9 CASSGLKGTAFF TGTGCCAGCAGTGGTTTGAAGGGGACAGCTTTCTTT
TRBJ1-2 - few TRBV10-3 CAISEDTGRNYGYTF TGTGCCATCAGTGAGGATACGGGAAGGAACTATGGCTACACCTTC
TRBJ2-6 - - TRBV6-6 CASSLGSSGANVLTF TGTGCCAGCAGCCTCGGATCCTCTGGGGCCAACGTCCTGACTTTC
TRBJ1-2 TRBD1 - TRBV5-4 CASSLAGTGGFGYTF TGTGCCAGCAGCTTGGCTGGGACAGGGGGATTTGGCTACACCTTC
TRBJ1-4 - - TRBV7-9 CASSWTGVEKLFF TGTGCCAGCAGCTGGACGGGGGTTGAAAAACTGTTTTTT
TRBJ2-2 TRBD1 - TRBV18 CASSSRDRGHGELFF TGTGCCAGCTCATCCCGGGACAGGGGGCACGGGGAGCTGTTTTTT
TRBJ1-2 - once TRBV6-1 CASSEAGRSYTF TGTGCCAGCAGTGAAGCGGGCAGGAGCTACACCTTC
TRBJ2-2 - - TRBV15 CATSREGTPEPQSGELFF TGTGCCACCAGCAGAGAGGGGACACCTGAGCCCCAGTCCGGGGAGCTGTTTTTT
TRBJ1-2 - - TRBV30 CAWSAGLGGNYGYTF TGTGCCTGGAGTGCGGGGTTGGGGGGTAACTATGGCTACACCTTC
TRBJ2-2 - - TRBV5-1 CASSEGIGAGELFF TGCGCCAGCAGCGAGGGAATAGGCGCCGGGGAGCTGTTTTTT
TRBJ2-7 - - TRBV30 CAWSPPGTHYEQYF TGTGCCTGGAGTCCGCCCGGGACTCACTACGAGCAGTACTTC
TRBJ2-3 - - TRBV30 CAWTLKGADTQYF TGTGCCTGGACCTTAAAGGGCGCAGATACGCAGTATTTT
TRBJ1-5 - - TRBV6-1 CASSEVYGFEQPQHF TGTGCCAGCAGTGAAGTCTACGGGTTTGAGCAGCCCCAGCATTTT
TRBJ1-4 TRBD1 - TRBV4-1 CASSQASAGGEKLFF TGCGCCAGCAGCCAAGCGTCGGCAGGGGGGGAAAAACTGTTTTTT
TRBJ2-7 - once TRBV6-1 CASSADRTSYEQYF TGTGCCAGCAGTGCCGACAGGACTTCCTACGAGCAGTACTTC
TRBJ2-2 - - TRBV5-4 CASKAGSNTGELFF TGTGCCAGCAAGGCGGGATCGAACACCGGGGAGCTGTTTTTT
TRBJ1-1 TRBD1 - TRBV5-3 CARSWRDRAAEAFF TGTGCCAGAAGTTGGCGGGACAGGGCTGCTGAAGCTTTCTTT
TRBJ2-4 - - TRBV7-2 CASSFGIGQAKNIQYF TGTGCCAGCAGCTTTGGTATTGGCCAGGCCAAAAACATTCAGTACTTC
TRBJ1-3 - - TRBV5-3 CARSKRRDFSGNTIYF TGTGCCAGAAGCAAACGACGGGATTTCTCTGGAAACACCATATATTTT
TRBJ2-7 - - TRBV20-1 CSAGPAVEQYF TGCAGTGCAGGCCCGGCCGTCGAGCAGTACTTC
TRBJ2-7 - - TRBV5-5 CASSTLTAGNEQYF TGTGCCAGCTCAACATTAACGGCGGGGAACGAGCAGTACTTC
TRBJ2-1 TRBD2 - TRBV27 CASLRSAGEGRNNEQFF TGTGCCAGCCTCCGTTCCGCTGGGGAGGGCCGAAACAATGAGCAGTTCTTC
TRBJ1-1 - - TRBV7-9 CASSLLGSGATEAFF TGTGCCAGCAGCTTATTGGGGTCGGGGGCCACTGAAGCTTTCTTT
TRBJ1-5 - - TRBV30 CAWSLGGDQPQHF TGTGCCTGGAGTTTGGGGGGGGATCAGCCCCAGCATTTT
TRBJ2-5 TRBD2 - TRBV5-1 CASSFLSGGEPQETQYF TGCGCCAGCAGCTTCCTTAGCGGGGGCGAACCCCAAGAGACCCAGTACTTC
TRBJ2-1 - - TRBV4-3 CASSQAPDMSSYNEQFF TGCGCCAGCAGCCAAGCCCCCGACATGAGCTCCTACAATGAGCAGTTCTTC
TRBJ1-1 - - TRBV4-3 CASSQDWGRDTEAFF TGCGCCAGCAGCCAAGATTGGGGCAGGGATACTGAAGCTTTCTTT
TRBJ2-3 - - TRBV7-2 CASLKMGTTSTDTQYF TGTGCCAGTTTAAAGATGGGAACTACTAGCACAGATACGCAGTATTTT
TRBJ2-2 TRBD1 - TRBV2 CASTRGQTGELFF TGTGCCAGCACCCGGGGACAGACCGGGGAGCTGTTTTTT
TRBJ2-7 - - TRBV15 CATSQPRTTDTYEQYF TGTGCCACCAGCCAACCGCGGACGACGGACACCTACGAGCAGTACTTC
TRBJ2-1 - - TRBV2 CASSEGQGNEQFF TGTGCCAGCAGTGAAGGGCAGGGCAATGAGCAGTTCTTC
TRBJ1-1 - once TRBV2 CASSGRANTEAFF TGTGCCAGCTCCGGACGGGCGAACACTGAAGCTTTCTTT
TRBJ1-4 - few TRBV2 CASSPGMTNEKLFF TGTGCCAGCAGCCCGGGGATGACTAATGAAAAACTGTTTTTT
TRBJ2-4 - - TRBV6-5 CASRLSWAKNIQYF TGTGCCAGCAGGTTATCGTGGGCCAAAAACATTCAGTACTTC
TRBJ2-7 - - TRBV9 CASSPDRGLQYF TGTGCCAGCAGCCCCGATAGGGGGTTGCAGTACTTC
TRBJ2-1 TRBD2 - TRBV9 CASGGTSGRDEQFF TGTGCCAGCGGGGGGACTAGCGGGAGGGATGAGCAGTTCTTC
TRBJ2-7 - once TRBV6-1 CASTAPGGSYEQYF TGTGCCAGCACCGCCCCCGGCGGATCCTACGAGCAGTACTTC
TRBJ2-3 TRBD2 - TRBV11-2 CASSLGTSGDPSSTDTQYF TGTGCCAGCAGCTTAGGGACTAGCGGGGATCCCTCTAGCACAGATACGCAGTATTTT
TRBJ1-1 TRBD1 - TRBV5-5 CASSPGQGWAEAFF TGTGCCAGCAGCCCCGGACAGGGGTGGGCTGAAGCTTTCTTT
TRBJ2-1 - - TRBV7-3 CASSSWGNEQFF TGTGCCAGCAGCTCATGGGGGAATGAGCAGTTCTTC
TRBJ1-1 - - TRBV20-1 CSALGETEAFF TGCAGTGCTCTGGGTGAAACTGAAGCTTTCTTT
TRBJ1-5 - - TRBV27 CASSFNNQPQHF TGTGCCAGCAGTTTCAACAATCAGCCCCAGCATTTT
TRBJ1-4 TRBD1 - TRBV19 CASSSPGGGTGVEKLFF TGTGCCAGTAGTTCGCCCGGTGGGGGGACAGGGGTTGAAAAACTGTTTTTT
TRBJ2-3 - - TRBV15 CATSRAEPDTQYF TGTGCCACCAGCAGGGCCGAACCCGATACGCAGTATTTT
TRBJ2-3 - - TRBV5-6 CASSILMALDTQYF TGTGCCAGCAGTATCCTGATGGCACTCGATACGCAGTATTTT
TRBJ2-7 TRBD1 once TRBV4-3 CASSPETGGADSEQYF TGCGCCAGCAGCCCCGAGACAGGGGGCGCAGATAGCGAGCAGTACTTC
TRBJ1-2 - - TRBV10-1 CAPFGVGGYTF TGCGCCCCCTTCGGGGTAGGTGGCTACACCTTC
TRBJ2-7 TRBD1 once TRBV7-8 CASSQRQGAYEQYF TGTGCCAGCAGCCAACGACAGGGCGCCTACGAGCAGTACTTC
TRBJ2-7 TRBD1 once TRBV19 CASSRGRGQGLYEQYF TGTGCCAGTAGTAGGGGTCGGGGACAGGGGCTCTACGAGCAGTACTTC
TRBJ2-7 TRBD1 - TRBV6-1 CASSPSPGTGNEQYF TGTGCCAGCAGCCCTAGTCCCGGGACAGGGAACGAGCAGTACTTC
TRBJ1-4 - - TRBV10-1 CASSESEVDEKLFF TGCGCCAGCAGTGAGTCTGAGGTCGATGAAAAACTGTTTTTT
TRBJ2-3 - - TRBV7-2 CASSLSLPTDTQYF TGTGCCAGCAGCTTATCCCTGCCCACAGATACGCAGTATTTT
TRBJ2-1 TRBD2 - TRBV29-1 CSVQTSGGALLLIF TGCAGCGTCCAGACTAGCGGGGGGGCCTTATTGTTGATCTTC
TRBJ2-3 TRBD1 - TRBV5-6 CASSYRGRVSTDTQYF TGTGCCAGCAGCTATAGGGGGCGAGTAAGCACAGATACGCAGTATTTT
TRBJ2-7 TRBD2 - TRBV27 CASSGGRDREQYF TGTGCCAGCAGTGGGGGGAGGGATCGGGAGCAGTACTTC
TRBJ2-7 TRBD1 - TRBV5-1 CASSLPKGQVYEQYF TGCGCCAGCAGCTTGCCTAAAGGACAGGTCTACGAGCAGTACTTC
TRBJ1-5 - once TRBV6-1 CASSENMHQPQHF TGTGCCAGCAGTGAGAACATGCATCAGCCCCAGCATTTT
TRBJ2-1 - - TRBV7-8 CASSLGLQNNEQFF TGTGCCAGCAGCTTAGGGCTACAGAATAATGAGCAGTTCTTC